The 15 T cell receptor beta chains below come from one sample, sequenced in a study of T cell changes during pregnancy in multiple sclerosis (dated by TCRdb to about 2019). Library creation used the immunoSEQ multiplex PCR assay. Drawn from immuneACCESS, this table holds only the in-frame rearrangements with V and J called that TCRdb kept. Clones are partly lost; checked studies trace under half to an unresolved V gene and leave the rest unexplained. The sample table records tens of thousands of clones; roughly 92% of these occur just once. The leading ten clones occupy roughly 3.1% of the sample. The sequencing used CD8+ T cells from peripheral blood mononuclear cells, collected in the second trimester of pregnancy. These receptors all come from a female donor with multiple sclerosis, enrolled in a pregnancy study.

This chain links TRBV5-8 with TRBJ2-7; D possibly corresponds to TRBD1 (8 bases). The CDR3 runs to 15 residues. Looked up from germline, CDR1 is SGHTS and CDR2 is YDEGEE. The V end was cut by 4 bases, the J end by 1 base, with 15 bases between. CDR3 DNA: TGTGCCAGCAGCACAACAGGGGGGGTGTCCTACGAGCAGTACTTC. This gives the protein CASSTTGGVSYEQYF.

This chain links TRBV7-9 with TRBJ2-1; 7 nucleotides align to TRBD2. V lost 2 bases, J lost 0 bases, and 7 bases stayed unmatched. Looked up from germline, CDR1 is SEHNR and CDR2 is FQNEAQ (reference sequence). This CDR3 contains 17 residues. CDR3 nucleotide sequence: TGTGCCAGCAGCTTATCTAAAAGCGGGACCTCCTACAATGAGCAGTTCTTC. Translated, it gives CASSLSKSGTSYNEQFF.

The chain uses TRBV11-2 and TRBJ1-1, with D possibly TRBD1 on 5 matching bases. Germline V CDR1 and CDR2: SGHAT, FQNNGV. Trimming took 3 bases from V and 8 from J, leaving 7 bases between them. The CDR3 runs to 11 residues. This chain's CDR3 is CASSFSGEAFF. In nucleotides, the CDR3 is TGTGCCAGCAGCTTTTCAGGGGAAGCTTTCTTT. The entire variable domain, with the rest obtained from reference TRBV11-2 and TRBJ1-1, is as follows: EAGVAQSPRYKIIEKRQSVAFWCNPISGHATLYWYQQILGQGPKLLIQFQNNGVVDDSQLPKDRFSAERLKGVDSTLKIQPAKLEDSAVYLCASSFSGEAFFGQGTRLTVV.

The chain employs TRBV27 and TRBJ2-1, with D unresolved. Trimming stripped 3 bases from V and 6 bases from J, with 9 bases between. The length of the CDR3 is 13 residues. Germline CDR1 and CDR2: MNHEY and SMNVEV (reference sequence). The CDR3 is CASSLNKRNEQFF. The CDR3 DNA follows: TGTGCCAGCAGTTTGAACAAGCGCAATGAGCAGTTCTTC.

V and J are TRBV7-9 and TRBJ2-7; D is possibly TRBD2 (6 bases). The V and J ends lost 4 bases and 0 bases respectively, with 16 bases between them. This CDR3 has 16 residues. Germline lookup yields CDR1 SEHNR and CDR2 FQNEAQ (reference sequence). Here the CDR3 reads CASSSRAAGSSYEQYF. The DNA for the CDR3 is TGTGCCAGCAGCTCCCGGGCGGCGGGGAGCTCCTACGAGCAGTACTTC.

The chain combines TRBV28 with TRBJ2-3, with 9 bases aligning to TRBD2. V shed 5 bases, J shed 1 base, and the junction held 7 bases outside the gene matches. The CDR3 sequence is 16 residues long. In germline, CDR1 is MDHEN, CDR2 SYDVKM. The CDR3 sequence: CASSTRSGSGTDTQYF. CDR3 nucleotides: TGTGCCAGCAGTACCCGTAGCGGGAGTGGCACAGATACGCAGTATTTT.

The CDR3 bases are TGTGCCAGCGGTAGTTCCTACAATGAGCAGTTCTTC. Encoded protein: CASGSSYNEQFF. This chain links TRBV7-8 with TRBJ2-1; D unclear. Trimming left V 8 bases short and J 1 base short, with 6 bases between. The germline V gene has CDR1 SGHVS and CDR2 FQNEAQ. The CDR3 is made up of 12 amino acids.

The V gene is TRBV7-9, the J gene TRBJ2-3, with D possibly TRBD2 on 6 matching bases. CDR3 length equals 16 residues. Germline CDR1 and CDR2: SEHNR and FQNEAQ (reference sequence). V lost 2 bases to trimming and J lost 7 bases, with 19 bases between them. CDR3 protein: CASSLSSGAGRYTQYF. CDR3 nucleotide sequence: TGTGCCAGCAGCTTATCTTCTGGTGCGGGAAGATATACGCAGTATTTT. The complete variable domain, with remaining parts taken from reference TRBV7-9 and TRBJ2-3, reads DTGVSQNPRHKITKRGQNVTFRCDPISEHNRLYWYRQTLGQGPEFLTYFQNEAQLEKSRLLSDRFSAERPKGSFSTLEIQRTEQGDSAMYLCASSLSSGAGRYTQYFGPGTRLTVL.

The chain recombines TRBV27 with TRBJ1-1, with 7 bases fitting TRBD1. The ends lost 5 bases at V and 3 bases at J; junction bases unmatched: 6. This CDR3 has 14 amino acids. In germline, CDR1 is MNHEY, CDR2 SMNVEV (reference sequence). CDR3 in DNA: TGTGCCAGCAGTATCAACAGGGGATACACTGAAGCTTTCTTT. As protein: CASSINRGYTEAFF.

The chain employs TRBV14 and TRBJ1-1, with D unresolved. CDR1 is SGHDN, CDR2 FVKESK, per germline. This CDR3 region has 13 residues. V was pared by 2 bases and J by 7 bases, with 11 bases between. The CDR3 region has the DNA TGTGCCAGCAGCCAACGAGGGTCGGGTGAAGCTTTCTTT. It encodes CASSQRGSGEAFF.

The chain has TRBV30 and TRBJ2-1, with 10 bases fitting TRBD2. The CDR3 sequence is 14 residues long. V trimming: 7 bases; J trimming: 9 bases; junction bases outside the gene matches: 12. The germline V gene encodes CDR1 GTSNPN and CDR2 SVGIG (reference sequence). In DNA form, the CDR3 reads TGTGCCTCGAGGTCGCTAGCGGGAGCAGGTGAGCAGTTCTTC. It translates to CASRSLAGAGEQFF.

J is TRBJ2-4 and V is TRBV7-2, with D perhaps matching TRBD1 (5 bases). Trimming pared 2 bases from V and 0 bases from J, leaving 14 bases between. Germline V gene sequence: CDR1 SGHTA, CDR2 FQGNSA. There are 17 residues in the CDR3. The CDR3 region has the DNA TGTGCCAGCAGCTTAAACCGTTGGACAATAGCCAAAAACATTCAGTACTTC. It specifies CASSLNRWTIAKNIQYF. The full variable domain, in which reference TRBV7-2 and TRBJ2-4 provide the parts outside the CDR3, is GAGVSQSPSNKVTEKGKDVELRCDPISGHTALYWYRQSLGQGLEFLIYFQGNSAPDKSGLPSDRFSAERTGGSVSTLTIQRTQQEDSAVYLCASSLNRWTIAKNIQYFGAGTRLSVL.

The V and J genes are TRBV9 and TRBJ2-1; 11 bases are a match to TRBD1. J lost 6 bases, V lost 6 bases, and 8 bases had no gene match. CDR3 length: 15 amino acids. The germline V gene encodes CDR1 SGDLS and CDR2 YYNGEE. The CDR3 DNA reads as TGTGCCAGCATCCCCGGGACAGGGGGTGGCAATGAGCAGTTCTTC. Amino acid sequence: CASIPGTGGGNEQFF.

J is TRBJ2-5 and V is TRBV4-2, with 7 positions matching TRBD2. Germline values: CDR1 LGHNA, CDR2 YNFKEQ. The CDR3 has 16 amino acids. V lost 0 bases to trimming and J lost 5 bases; unmatched junction nucleotides: 9. The CDR3 nucleotides read TGTGCCAGCAGCCAAGATGAGTTGCAGGGAGGGGAGACCCAGTACTTC. Protein: CASSQDELQGGETQYF.

In its sample, this clone was seen once. This chain links TRBV6-5 with TRBJ2-7; D is perhaps TRBD1 (5 bases). This CDR3 is 12 amino acids long. V was cut by 6 bases and J by 3 bases, with 9 bases left in between. Germline CDR1 and CDR2: MNHEY and SVGAGI. The CDR3 nucleotides are TGTGCCAGCAGCTATGACAGCTACGAGCAGTACTTC. Translated, it gives CASSYDSYEQYF.